Below are 24 T cell receptor beta chains sequenced from a single sample in a study of response to subunit inactivated influenza vaccine. TCRdb independently ran MiXCR on the RT-PCR reads; one entry per CDR3 protein. The sample records 400,000 to 650,000 distinct CDR3 sequences, approximately 6.9% being singletons. This material consisted of PBMCs from blood, taken 23 to 25 months after vaccination. The receptor source for this set is a man between 50 and 69 years old who received an inactivated influenza vaccine.

This clonotype came up once. The J gene is TRBJ2-1, the V gene TRBV20-1, with TRBD2 identical over 9 bases. This CDR3 spans 14 amino acids. The V segment lost 5 bases and the J segment 4 bases; nucleotides outside the gene matches: 6. CDR1 is DFQATT, CDR2 SNEGSKA, per germline (reference sequence). The CDR3 loop is CSALPGLAYNEQFF. CDR3 DNA sequence: TGCAGTGCTTTGCCGGGACTAGCTTACAATGAGCAGTTCTTC.

This clonotype was seen more than once but under ten times. This chain links TRBV7-8 with TRBJ2-5; weak D call: TRBD1 (6 bases). The CDR3 loop spans 17 amino acids. Germline lookup yields CDR1 SGHVS and CDR2 FQNEAQ. Deletions cut 2 bases from V and 1 base from J, with 17 bases between. CDR3 amino acids: CASSLIPFRTVQETQYF. The DNA for the CDR3 is TGTGCCAGCAGCTTAATTCCATTCCGGACAGTCCAAGAGACCCAGTACTTC.

This clonotype was detected only a few times. The chain combines TRBV6-1 with TRBJ2-5; 7 bases are shared with TRBD1. J gave up 3 bases and V 6 bases, and 7 bases lay outside the gene matches. The germline V gene has CDR1 MNHNS and CDR2 SASEGT. This CDR3 is built from 14 residues. Written as DNA, the CDR3 is TGTGCCAGCAGACCCGGGACAGTGAAAGAGACCCAGTACTTC. It yields the protein CASRPGTVKETQYF.

This clonotype was found a few times. J is TRBJ1-4 and V is TRBV7-9; the D is unclear. Deletions cut 3 bases from V and 0 bases from J, with 8 bases between. CDR3 length: 15 amino acids. Germline CDR1 and CDR2: SEHNR and FQNEAQ (reference sequence). In nucleotides, the CDR3 is TGTGCCAGCAGCTTGACAAAAGCAACTAATGAAAAACTGTTTTTT. This encodes CASSLTKATNEKLFF.

This clonotype was detected a few times. The chain combines TRBV11-2 with TRBJ2-7; D is unresolved. Per the germline V gene, CDR1 is SGHAT and CDR2 is FQNNGV. The CDR3 length is 14 residues. Deletions cut 5 bases from V and 3 bases from J, with 14 bases between. CDR3 protein: CASSHLRKIYEQYF. DNA for the CDR3: TGTGCCAGCAGCCACCTCCGTAAAATCTACGAGCAGTACTTC.

At least ten counts were recorded for this clonotype. The V and J genes are TRBV6-5 and TRBJ1-1; D ambiguous. Trimming took 4 bases from V and 1 from J, leaving 4 bases between them. The CDR3 runs to 12 residues. CDR1 is MNHEY, CDR2 SVGAGI, per germline. The CDR3 sequence: CASSSGNTEAFF. The CDR3 DNA sequence: TGTGCCAGCAGTTCAGGGAACACTGAAGCTTTCTTT.

This clonotype turned up a few times. A read error is possible here, since a much larger clone lies one base away. The CDR3 protein is CASSLSDRKETQYF. The DNA of the CDR3 is TGTGCCAGCAGTTTATCGGACAGGAAAGAGACCCAGTACTTC. This chain links TRBV12-3 or TRBV12-4 with TRBJ2-5; 7 bases fit TRBD1. The CDR3 totals 14 residues. The junction had 3 bases not matched to a gene; V was cut back by 2 bases and J by 3 bases.

This clonotype was picked up many times. V and J are TRBV12-3 or TRBV12-4 and TRBJ2-1; D ambiguous. The CDR3 has 11 residues. V shed 3 bases and J shed 5 bases, with 2 bases lying between them. CDR3 coding DNA: TGTGCCAGCAGTTTTCACAATGAGCAGTTCTTC. Translation: CASSFHNEQFF.

In its sample, this clonotype was seen a few times. The rearrangement links TRBV20-1 to TRBJ2-5; tentative D call: TRBD2 (5 bases). The germline V gene has CDR1 DFQATT and CDR2 SNEGSKA (reference sequence). The CDR3 sequence is 13 residues long. CDR3 DNA: TGCAGCCCAAGAACCGGGCCGGGGGAGACCCAGTACTTC. Protein: CSPRTGPGETQYF.

V is TRBV10-2 and J is TRBJ1-4, with 9 bases identical to TRBD1. The germline V gene encodes CDR1 WSHSY and CDR2 SAAADI. The junction had 6 bases not matched to a gene; V was cut back by 4 bases and J by 6 bases. This CDR3 spans 15 amino acids. CDR3 residues: CASSGNRGRDEKLFF. Here the CDR3 DNA reads TGCGCCAGCAGTGGAAACAGGGGGCGCGATGAAAAACTGTTTTTT.

This clonotype has ten or more counts. The chain has TRBV3-1 and TRBJ1-3; TRBD1 matches at 8 bases. After removal of 1 base from V and 6 bases from J, the junction contained 8 bases not matched to a gene. The germline V gene has CDR1 LGHDT and CDR2 YNNKEL (reference sequence). CDR3 length equals 16 residues. The CDR3 DNA reads as TGTGCCAGCAGCCAAGGGTTCCAGGGGGCGAAAAACACCATATATTTT. It is translated as CASSQGFQGAKNTIYF. Complete variable domain (other parts from reference TRBV3-1 and TRBJ1-3): DTAVSQTPKYLVTQMGNDKSIKCEQNLGHDTMYWYKQDSKKFLKIMFSYNNKELIINETVPNRFSPKSPDKAHLNLHINSLELGDSAVYFCASSQGFQGAKNTIYFGEGSWLTVV.

At least ten counts were recorded for this clonotype. The V call is TRBV10-3, the J call TRBJ2-1, with 8 bases lining up with TRBD2. The CDR3 has 15 residues. V lost 0 bases to trimming and J lost 7 bases; unmatched junction nucleotides: 5. Per the germline V gene, CDR1 is ENHRY and CDR2 is SYGVKD. The CDR3 sequence: CAISESGRGANEQFF. CDR3 bases: TGTGCCATCAGTGAGTCCGGGCGGGGGGCGAATGAGCAGTTCTTC.

This clonotype came up many times. The CDR3 here is CAISEPGTATDTQYF. The CDR3 region has the DNA TGTGCCATCAGTGAACCGGGGACAGCCACAGATACGCAGTATTTT. The chain combines TRBV10-3 with TRBJ2-3; 7 bases map to TRBD1. The CDR3 runs 15 residues. Germline V lookup: CDR1 ENHRY, CDR2 SYGVKD. V lost 3 bases and J lost 2; bases outside the gene matches: 5.

This clonotype was observed a few times. V gene TRBV10-3 combines with J gene TRBJ2-7; 8 nucleotides align to TRBD2. This CDR3 region has 14 residues. The trim removed 4 bases at V and 1 base at J, leaving 3 bases unmatched. Per germline, CDR1 ENHRY and CDR2 SYGVKD. The CDR3 DNA reads as TGTGCCATCAGTGGGGGACTAGGGTCCTACGAGCAGTACTTC. Its protein product is CAISGGLGSYEQYF.

The sample holds a few counts of this clonotype. This rearrangement joins TRBV20-1 to TRBJ2-3, with 8 nucleotides matching TRBD2. CDR3 length: 16 residues. Germline CDR1 is DFQATT and CDR2 is SNEGSKA (reference sequence). Trimming took 0 bases from V and 4 from J; bases not matched to a gene: 9. In DNA, the CDR3 is TGCAGTGCTAGAGATCAAGAGCGGGAGCTGTCAGATACGCAGTATTTT. Encoded protein: CSARDQERELSDTQYF.

In this sample, this clonotype turned up a few times. CDR3 in amino acids: CASRKGGGNTEAFF. The CDR3 DNA is TGTGCCAGCAGAAAGGGGGGAGGGAACACTGAAGCTTTCTTT. The V gene is TRBV28, the J gene TRBJ1-1; tentatively, D is TRBD1 (6 bases). The V end lost 6 bases, the J end lost 1 base, and 12 bases lay between the germline ends. Per the germline V gene, CDR1 is MDHEN and CDR2 is SYDVKM. CDR3 size: 14 residues.

The chain combines TRBV4-3 with TRBJ2-2, with TRBD2 matching 9 bases. Germline CDR1 reads LGHNA; CDR2 reads YSLEER. Trimming took 1 base from V and 6 from J; bases not matched to a gene: 6. This CDR3 has 16 residues. CDR3 amino acids: CASSQVGGRAPGELFF. The CDR3 nucleotides read TGCGCCAGCAGCCAAGTTGGCGGGAGGGCCCCCGGGGAGCTGTTTTTT.

This clonotype has a count of ten or more. The rearrangement uses TRBV6-5 and TRBJ2-7, with TRBD1 matching 10 bases. In germline, CDR1 is MNHEY, CDR2 SVGAGI. V gave up 4 bases and J gave up 3 bases; unmatched junction bases: 3. There are 14 residues in the CDR3. CDR3 residues: CASSLDRGVYEQYF. CDR3 bases: TGTGCCAGCAGTTTGGACAGGGGGGTCTACGAGCAGTACTTC.

This clonotype was found many times. The CDR3 spells CASSLVLATSSYNEQFF. CDR3 sequence (DNA): TGCGCCAGCAGCTTGGTGCTAGCGACGAGCTCCTACAATGAGCAGTTCTTC. This chain connects TRBV5-1 to TRBJ2-1; perhaps TRBD2 as D (6 bases). The CDR3 has 17 residues. V was clipped by 0 bases and J by 0 bases, with 13 bases between them. Per germline, CDR1 SGHRS and CDR2 YFSETQ. Supplemented by reference TRBV5-1 and TRBJ2-1, the full variable domain reads KAGVTQTPRYLIKTRGQQVTLSCSPISGHRSVSWYQQTPGQGLQFLFEYFSETQRNKGNFPGRFSGRQFSNSRSEMNVSTLELGDSALYLCASSLVLATSSYNEQFFGPGTRLTVL.

This clonotype was seen many times. This sequence joins TRBV6-5 and TRBJ1-5; 7 bases are a match to TRBD1. Germline trimming cut 2 bases from V and 6 bases from J; bases unmatched to any gene: 7. CDR1 and CDR2 (germline): MNHEY, SVGAGI. This CDR3 is 15 amino acids long. The CDR3 DNA follows: TGTGCCAGCAGTTACGGAGGGGGCGAAGGTCAGCCCCAGCATTTT. It specifies CASSYGGGEGQPQHF.

This clonotype showed up just a few times. The rearrangement links TRBV5-5 to TRBJ2-5, with D tentatively TRBD1 (6 bases). V lost 1 base, J lost 1 base, and 11 bases lay in between. The CDR3 spans 15 residues. Per the germline V gene, CDR1 is SGHKS and CDR2 is YYEKEE (reference sequence). Here the CDR3 DNA reads TGTGCCAGCAGCTTGTATATAGGGGGCCAAGAGACCCAGTACTTC. This codes for CASSLYIGGQETQYF. The whole variable domain, remainder taken from reference TRBV5-5 and TRBJ2-5, is DAGVTQSPTHLIKTRGQQVTLRCSPISGHKSVSWYQQVLGQGPQFIFQYYEKEERGRGNFPDRFSARQFPNYSSELNVNALLLGDSALYLCASSLYIGGQETQYFGPGTRLLVL.

The J gene is TRBJ2-3, the V gene TRBV27; D is uncertain. This CDR3 contains 15 residues. From germline, CDR1 is MNHEY and CDR2 SMNVEV (reference sequence). The V end lost 5 bases, the J end lost 0 bases, and 12 bases lay between the germline ends. The DNA of the CDR3 is TGTGCCAGCAGTCCCTTTTGGTATAGCACAGATACGCAGTATTTT. Its translation: CASSPFWYSTDTQYF.

In this sample, this clonotype turned up a few times. The V gene is TRBV20-1, the J gene TRBJ2-1; TRBD2 agrees at 8 bases. The CDR3 is 15 residues long. V lost 0 bases, J lost 4 bases, and 5 bases stayed unmatched. CDR1 DFQATT and CDR2 SNEGSKA come from the germline V gene (reference sequence). DNA of the CDR3: TGCAGTGCTAGAGATTCGGCTAGCGGGTACAATGAGCAGTTCTTC. Protein: CSARDSASGYNEQFF.

V gene TRBV15 combines with J gene TRBJ2-7; 12 positions match TRBD1. Germline CDR1 LNHNV, CDR2 YYDKDF (reference sequence). J was trimmed by 6 bases and V by 2 bases; bases with no gene match: 5. The CDR3 covers 15 residues. The CDR3 loop reads CATSRYRDRGREQYF. For the CDR3, the DNA is TGTGCCACCAGCAGATACCGGGACAGGGGGCGCGAGCAGTACTTC.